The 13 T cell receptor beta chains below come from one sample, sequenced in a study of cytomegalovirus exposure and HLA in healthy donors. Measured with immunoSEQ multiplex PCR; TCRdb has only the in-frame clones, and not every one. The sample includes more than 250,000 clones, about 90% of them seen just once. Sequenced: PBMCs. Every receptor here comes from a woman aged 30 to 39 in good health and CMV-seronegative.

The chain joins TRBV14 to TRBJ1-2; no clear D. Germline assignment: CDR1 SGHDN and CDR2 FVKESK. The CDR3 is 14 residues long. The V gene lost 4 bases and the J gene lost 4 bases, with 13 bases spanning the gap. This CDR3 reads CASSLRDHLYGYTF. In DNA form, the CDR3 reads TGTGCCAGCAGCCTCCGGGATCACCTCTATGGCTACACCTTC.

V gene TRBV2 combines with J gene TRBJ2-3; a possible D gene is TRBD1 (6 bases). The CDR3 loop spans 16 amino acids. Trimming took 2 bases from V and 2 from J, leaving 14 bases between them. Germline V gene data show CDR1 as SNHLY and CDR2 as FYNNEI. CDR3 nucleotide sequence: TGTGCCAGCAGTGAATGGACAGCGGTCGACACAGATACGCAGTATTTT. Its translation: CASSEWTAVDTDTQYF.

The chain has TRBV4-1 and TRBJ2-1, with D perhaps TRBD2 (5 bases). This CDR3 has 15 amino acids. Trimming stripped 4 bases from V and 2 bases from J, with 12 bases between. From germline, CDR1 is MGHRA and CDR2 YSYEKL. CDR3 region: CASSPMRATYNEQFF. The CDR3 DNA reads as TGCGCCAGCAGCCCGATGCGGGCCACCTACAATGAGCAGTTCTTC.

This chain joins TRBV15 and TRBJ1-3; D gene unclear. There are 14 residues in the CDR3. V was trimmed by 0 bases and J by 6 bases, leaving 9 bases between them. Germline assignment: CDR1 LNHNV and CDR2 YYDKDF (reference sequence). Written as DNA, the CDR3 is TGTGCCACCAGCAGAGACCCTTCACAAAACACCATATATTTT. Protein product: CATSRDPSQNTIYF.

The V call is TRBV5-5, the J call TRBJ1-3, with 7 bases identical to TRBD1. CDR1 SGHKS and CDR2 YYEKEE come from the germline V gene (reference sequence). With V trimmed by 5 bases and J by 4 bases, 9 bases remained unmatched. CDR3 size: 15 residues. The CDR3 DNA reads as TGTGCCAGCAGTATTACGGGACAGCGCGGAAACACCATATATTTT. Protein sequence: CASSITGQRGNTIYF.

V usage is TRBV29-1 and J usage is TRBJ1-1; D is perhaps TRBD1 (5 bases). Germline assignment: CDR1 SQVTM and CDR2 ANQGSEA. The CDR3 length is 11 residues. V lost 7 bases, J lost 1 base, and 7 bases lay in between. The CDR3 bases are TGCAGCGGTACAGGGAACACTGAAGCTTTCTTT. It is translated as CSGTGNTEAFF.

The gene calls are TRBV4-3 and TRBJ2-3; TRBD2 agrees at 7 bases. Germline-derived CDR1 and CDR2 are LGHNA and YSLEER. The CDR3 consists of 17 residues. After removal of 1 base from V and 0 bases from J, the junction contained 7 bases not matched to a gene. CDR3 residues: CASSQGVSGISTDTQYF. CDR3 in DNA: TGCGCCAGCAGCCAAGGAGTGAGCGGGATTAGCACAGATACGCAGTATTTT.

The V call is TRBV2, the J call TRBJ2-1; 8 bases are shared with TRBD2. There are 15 residues in the CDR3. The junction had 3 bases not matched to a gene; V was cut back by 2 bases and J by 3 bases. In germline, CDR1 is SNHLY, CDR2 FYNNEI. The CDR3 sequence is CASSESLAVYNEQFF. For the CDR3, the DNA is TGTGCCAGCAGTGAATCACTAGCGGTCTACAATGAGCAGTTCTTC.

This clone was detected once. The chain couples TRBV2 to TRBJ1-5; D gene ambiguous. This CDR3 region has 13 residues. The V gene's germline CDR1 is SNHLY and CDR2 FYNNEI. Trimming removed 11 bases at V and 0 bases at J, with 11 bases between. CDR3 sequence (DNA): TGTGCCCTCGCCGCAGATAGCAATCAGCCCCAGCATTTT. Encoded protein: CALAADSNQPQHF.

V is TRBV9 and J is TRBJ1-1, with 7 bases lining up with TRBD1. There are 14 residues in the CDR3. Germline-derived CDR1 and CDR2 are SGDLS and YYNGEE. The ends lost 2 bases at V and 5 bases at J; junction bases unmatched: 6. The CDR3 is CASSVTGVETEAFF. The CDR3 nucleotides read TGTGCCAGCAGCGTCACAGGGGTCGAGACTGAAGCTTTCTTT.

This chain uses TRBV2 with TRBJ2-2; TRBD2 matches 10 bases. Germline V CDR1 and CDR2: SNHLY, FYNNEI. CDR3 length equals 15 residues. J lost 0 bases, V lost 6 bases, and 1 base had no gene match. This CDR3 reads CASRGTSANTGELFF. In DNA form, the CDR3 reads TGTGCCAGCAGGGGGACTAGCGCGAACACCGGGGAGCTGTTTTTT. Using reference TRBV2 and TRBJ2-2 for the parts outside the CDR3, the full variable domain is EPEVTQTPSHQVTQMGQEVILRCVPISNHLYFYWYRQILGQKVEFLVSFYNNEISEKSEIFDDQFSVERPDGSNFTLKIRSTKLEDSAMYFCASRGTSANTGELFFGEGSRLTVL.

A single count supports this clone. The chain carries TRBV11-2 and TRBJ2-5; D unresolved. CDR3 length: 13 residues. Germline V CDR1 and CDR2: SGHAT, FQNNGV. V lost 1 base to trimming and J lost 4 bases, with 7 bases between them. CDR3 residues: CASSLGTSETQYF. DNA for the CDR3: TGTGCCAGCAGCTTAGGAACTTCAGAGACCCAGTACTTC.

V is TRBV11-2 and J is TRBJ2-7; D tentatively reads TRBD1 or TRBD2 (5 bases each). The CDR3 consists of 11 residues. Germline V gene sequence: CDR1 SGHAT, CDR2 FQNNGV. V lost 8 bases to trimming and J lost 4 bases, with 9 bases between them. CDR3 in DNA: TGTGCCAGCGCATGGGGGTACGAGCAGTACTTC. Encoded protein: CASAWGYEQYF.